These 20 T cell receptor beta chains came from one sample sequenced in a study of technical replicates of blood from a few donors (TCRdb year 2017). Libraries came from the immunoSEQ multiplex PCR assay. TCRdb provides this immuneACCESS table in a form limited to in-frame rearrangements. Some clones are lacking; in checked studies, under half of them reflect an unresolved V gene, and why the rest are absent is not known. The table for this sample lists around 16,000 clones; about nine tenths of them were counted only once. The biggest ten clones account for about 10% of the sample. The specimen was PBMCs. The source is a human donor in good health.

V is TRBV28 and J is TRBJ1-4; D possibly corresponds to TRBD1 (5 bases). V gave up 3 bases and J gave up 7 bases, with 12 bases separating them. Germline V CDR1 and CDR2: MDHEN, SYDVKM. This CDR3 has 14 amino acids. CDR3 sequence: CASSLGGIREKLFF. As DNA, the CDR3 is TGTGCCAGCAGTTTGGGGGGGATTCGTGAAAAACTGTTTTTT.

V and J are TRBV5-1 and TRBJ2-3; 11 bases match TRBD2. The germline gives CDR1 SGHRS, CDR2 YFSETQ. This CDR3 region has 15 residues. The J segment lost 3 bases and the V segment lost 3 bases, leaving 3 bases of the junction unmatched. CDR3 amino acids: CASSSASGRTDTQYF. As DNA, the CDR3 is TGCGCCAGCAGCTCGGCTAGCGGGAGGACAGATACGCAGTATTTT.

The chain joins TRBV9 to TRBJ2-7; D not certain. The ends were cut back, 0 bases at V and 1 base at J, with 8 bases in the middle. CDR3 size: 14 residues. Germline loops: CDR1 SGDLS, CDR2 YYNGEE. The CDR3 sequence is CASSVAVSSYEQYF. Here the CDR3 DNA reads TGTGCCAGCAGCGTAGCTGTTAGTTCCTACGAGCAGTACTTC. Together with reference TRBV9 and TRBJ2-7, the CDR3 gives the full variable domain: DSGVTQTPKHLITATGQRVTLRCSPRSGDLSVYWYQQSLDQGLQFLIQYYNGEERAKGNILERFSAQQFPDLHSELNLSSLELGDSALYFCASSVAVSSYEQYFGPGTRLTVT.

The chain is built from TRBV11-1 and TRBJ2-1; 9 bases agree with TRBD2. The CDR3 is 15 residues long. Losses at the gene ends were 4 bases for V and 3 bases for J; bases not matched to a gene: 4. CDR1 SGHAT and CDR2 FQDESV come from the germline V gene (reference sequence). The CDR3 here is CASSSGTSYYNEQFF. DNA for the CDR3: TGTGCCAGCAGCTCGGGGACTAGCTACTACAATGAGCAGTTCTTC.

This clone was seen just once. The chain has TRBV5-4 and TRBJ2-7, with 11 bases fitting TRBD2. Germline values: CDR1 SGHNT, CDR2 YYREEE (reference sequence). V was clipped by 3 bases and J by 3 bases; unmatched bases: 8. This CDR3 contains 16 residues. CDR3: CASSWIAGGPYYEQYF. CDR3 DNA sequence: TGTGCCAGCAGCTGGATAGCGGGAGGGCCTTACTACGAGCAGTACTTC.

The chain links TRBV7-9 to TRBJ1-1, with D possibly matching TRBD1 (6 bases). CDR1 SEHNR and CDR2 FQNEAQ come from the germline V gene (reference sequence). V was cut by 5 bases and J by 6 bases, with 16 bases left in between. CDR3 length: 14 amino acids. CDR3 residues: CASSVQGSSAEAFF. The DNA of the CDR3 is TGTGCCAGCAGCGTCCAGGGGAGTTCAGCTGAAGCTTTCTTT.

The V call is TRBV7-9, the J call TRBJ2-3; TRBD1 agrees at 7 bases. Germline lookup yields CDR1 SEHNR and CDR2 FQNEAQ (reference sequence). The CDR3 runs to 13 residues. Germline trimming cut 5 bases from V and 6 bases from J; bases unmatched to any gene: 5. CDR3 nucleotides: TGTGCCAGCAGCCCGAGGGGGCCCGATACGCAGTATTTT. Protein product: CASSPRGPDTQYF.

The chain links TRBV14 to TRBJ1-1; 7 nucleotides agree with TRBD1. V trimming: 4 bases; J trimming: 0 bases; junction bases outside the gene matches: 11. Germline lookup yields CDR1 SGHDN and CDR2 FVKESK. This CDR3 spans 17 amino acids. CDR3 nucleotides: TGTGCCAGCAGCCCCCGACAGGGATGGACGATGAACACTGAAGCTTTCTTT. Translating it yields CASSPRQGWTMNTEAFF.

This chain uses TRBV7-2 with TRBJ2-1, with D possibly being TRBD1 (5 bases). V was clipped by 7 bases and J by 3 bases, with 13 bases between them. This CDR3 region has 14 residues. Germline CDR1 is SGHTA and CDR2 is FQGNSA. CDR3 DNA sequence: TGTGCCAGCACCACCCCGACAGACTACAATGAGCAGTTCTTC. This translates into CASTTPTDYNEQFF.

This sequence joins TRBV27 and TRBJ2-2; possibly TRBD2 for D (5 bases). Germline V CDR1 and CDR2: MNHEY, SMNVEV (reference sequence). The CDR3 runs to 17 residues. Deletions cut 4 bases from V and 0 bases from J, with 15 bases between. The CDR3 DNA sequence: TGTGCCAGCAGTTCCGATAGAGCGGCTGCGAACACCGGGGAGCTGTTTTTT. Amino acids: CASSSDRAAANTGELFF.

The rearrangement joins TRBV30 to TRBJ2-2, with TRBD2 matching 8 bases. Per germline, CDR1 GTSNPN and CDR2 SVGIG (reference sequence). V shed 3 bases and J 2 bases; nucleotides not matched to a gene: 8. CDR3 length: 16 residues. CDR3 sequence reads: CAWSRGGTFNTGELFF. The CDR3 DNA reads TGTGCCTGGAGCCGGGGGGGAACTTTCAACACCGGGGAGCTGTTTTTT.

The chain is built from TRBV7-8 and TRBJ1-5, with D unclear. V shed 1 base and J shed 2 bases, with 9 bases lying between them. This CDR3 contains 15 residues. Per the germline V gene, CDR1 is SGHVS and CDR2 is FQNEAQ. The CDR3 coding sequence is TGTGCCAGCAGCTTAGGGAGGGCGGGCAATCAGCCCCAGCATTTT. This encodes CASSLGRAGNQPQHF. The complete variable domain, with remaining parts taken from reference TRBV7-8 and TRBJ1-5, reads GAGVSQSPRYKVAKRGQDVALRCDPISGHVSLFWYQQALGQGPEFLTYFQNEAQLDKSGLPSDRFFAERPEGSVSTLKIQRTQQEDSAVYLCASSLGRAGNQPQHFGDGTRLSIL.

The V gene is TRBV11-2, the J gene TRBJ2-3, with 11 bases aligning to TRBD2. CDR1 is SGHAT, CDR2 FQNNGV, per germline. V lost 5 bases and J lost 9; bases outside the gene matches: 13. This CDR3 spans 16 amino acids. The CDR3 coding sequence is TGTGCCAGCAGCCTACTGACTAGCGGGGCTTCGTTCACGCAGTATTTT. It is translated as CASSLLTSGASFTQYF.

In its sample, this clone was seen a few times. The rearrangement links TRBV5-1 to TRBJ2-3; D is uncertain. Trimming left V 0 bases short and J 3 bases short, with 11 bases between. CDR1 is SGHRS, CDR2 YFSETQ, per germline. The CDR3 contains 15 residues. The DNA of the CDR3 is TGCGCCAGCAGCTTGGCGCTAGGCAGTACAGATACGCAGTATTTT. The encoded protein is CASSLALGSTDTQYF.

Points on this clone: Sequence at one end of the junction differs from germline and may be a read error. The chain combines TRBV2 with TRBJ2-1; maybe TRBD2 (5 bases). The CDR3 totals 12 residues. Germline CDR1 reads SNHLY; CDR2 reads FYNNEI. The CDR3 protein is CASRPDYIEQFF. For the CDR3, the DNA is TGTGCCAGCAGACCTGACTACATTGAGCAGTTCTTC.

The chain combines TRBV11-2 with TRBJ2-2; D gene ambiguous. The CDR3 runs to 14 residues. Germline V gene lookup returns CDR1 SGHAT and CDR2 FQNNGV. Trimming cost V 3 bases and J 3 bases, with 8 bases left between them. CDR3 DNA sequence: TGTGCCAGCAGCTTGGCAGGATACACCGGGGAGCTGTTTTTT. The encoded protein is CASSLAGYTGELFF.

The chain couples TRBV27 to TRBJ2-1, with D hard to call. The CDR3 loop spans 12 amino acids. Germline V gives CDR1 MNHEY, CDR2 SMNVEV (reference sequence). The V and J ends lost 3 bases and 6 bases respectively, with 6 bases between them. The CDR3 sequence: CASSLYPNEQFF. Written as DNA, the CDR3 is TGTGCCAGCAGTTTGTATCCCAATGAGCAGTTCTTC.

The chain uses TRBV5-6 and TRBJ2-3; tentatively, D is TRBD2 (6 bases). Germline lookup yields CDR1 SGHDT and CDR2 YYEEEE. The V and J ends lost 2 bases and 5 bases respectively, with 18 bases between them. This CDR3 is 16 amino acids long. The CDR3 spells CASSFWRDLPGDTQYF. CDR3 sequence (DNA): TGTGCCAGCAGCTTCTGGCGGGACCTTCCGGGAGATACGCAGTATTTT.

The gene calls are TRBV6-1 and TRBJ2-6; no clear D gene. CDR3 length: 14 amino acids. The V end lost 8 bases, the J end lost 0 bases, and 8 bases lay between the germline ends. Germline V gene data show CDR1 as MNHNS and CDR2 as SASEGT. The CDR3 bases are TGTGCCAGCGTAAGCGTCTCTGGGGCCAACGTCCTGACTTTC. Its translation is CASVSVSGANVLTF.

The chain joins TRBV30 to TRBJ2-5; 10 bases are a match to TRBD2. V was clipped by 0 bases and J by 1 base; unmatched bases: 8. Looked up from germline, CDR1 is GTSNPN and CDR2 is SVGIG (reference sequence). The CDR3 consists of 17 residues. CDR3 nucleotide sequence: TGTGCCTGGAGTGTACTAGCGGGACGGGTCGGCCAAGAGACCCAGTACTTC. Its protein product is CAWSVLAGRVGQETQYF.